The 25 T cell receptor beta chains given below trace back to one sample, sequenced in a study of T cell responses to AZD1222 COVID-19 vaccine. The assay was immunoSEQ multiplex PCR, and TCRdb's table has in-frame clones only and misses some. The data show 200,000 or so clones, around nine tenths seen once. This specimen was peripheral blood, taken on day 0 of AZD1222 vaccination. Every receptor here comes from an adult in good health.

Only a few counts were recorded for this clone. This chain links TRBV3-1 (or the pseudogene TRBV3-2) with TRBJ2-7; D might be TRBD1 or TRBD2, each matching 5 bases. CDR3 length equals 11 residues. V was trimmed by 1 base and J by 12 bases, leaving 10 bases between them. CDR1 LGHDT and CDR2 YNNKEL come from the germline V gene (reference sequence). This CDR3 is CASSQGSGLYF. DNA for the CDR3: TGTGCCAGCAGCCAAGGGTCGGGGCTGTACTTC.

V gene TRBV5-1 combines with J gene TRBJ1-1; D unclear. The V end lost 4 bases, the J end lost 1 base, and 11 bases lay between the germline ends. Germline V gives CDR1 SGHRS, CDR2 YFSETQ. The CDR3 contains 14 residues. The DNA for the CDR3 is TGCGCCAGCAGCGCCGGACTGCCGAACACTGAAGCTTTCTTT. Translated: CASSAGLPNTEAFF.

The table lists this clone with a count of one. This rearrangement joins TRBV4-3 to TRBJ2-7, with 9 bases identical to TRBD1. Per germline, CDR1 LGHNA and CDR2 YSLEER. The CDR3 sequence is 18 residues long. V lost 0 bases and J lost 1; bases outside the gene matches: 10. The DNA of the CDR3 is TGCGCCAGCAGCCAAGATAGGGTCGACAGGGGGGCATCCTACGAGCAGTACTTC. This translates into CASSQDRVDRGASYEQYF.

The V and J genes are TRBV2 and TRBJ2-1; D ambiguous. CDR3 length equals 13 residues. Germline CDR1 reads SNHLY; CDR2 reads FYNNEI. The V end was cut by 1 base, the J end by 7 bases, with 8 bases between. The CDR3 DNA reads as TGTGCCAGCAGTGAAGTACGCGGTAATGAGCAGTTCTTC. Encoded protein: CASSEVRGNEQFF.

This chain connects TRBV25-1 to TRBJ2-7; 12 nucleotides match TRBD1. The CDR3 runs 13 residues. With V trimmed by 6 bases and J by 5 bases, 2 bases remained unmatched. Germline-derived CDR1 and CDR2 are MGHDK and SYGVNS. This CDR3 reads CASSRDRGHEQYF. DNA for the CDR3: TGTGCCAGCAGCCGGGACAGGGGGCACGAGCAGTACTTC.

The chain is built from TRBV24-1 and TRBJ2-3; D is undetermined. Germline V CDR1 and CDR2: KGHDR, SFDVKD. This CDR3 is built from 13 residues. V was shortened by 3 bases and J by 9 bases, with 12 bases between the two germline ends. In DNA form, the CDR3 reads TGTGCCACCAGTGATCGCACCTCTTGGACGCAGTATTTT. This encodes CATSDRTSWTQYF.

This sequence joins TRBV2 and TRBJ1-2; TRBD1 aligns across 7 bases. The length of the CDR3 is 13 residues. The germline gives CDR1 SNHLY, CDR2 FYNNEI. Trimming took 5 bases from V and 2 from J; bases not matched to a gene: 2. The CDR3 coding sequence is TGTGCCAGCAGTTCGGGACAGAACTATGGCTACACCTTC. It encodes CASSSGQNYGYTF. The complete variable domain, with remaining parts taken from reference TRBV2 and TRBJ1-2, reads EPEVTQTPSHQVTQMGQEVILRCVPISNHLYFYWYRQILGQKVEFLVSFYNNEISEKSEIFDDQFSVERPDGSNFTLKIRSTKLEDSAMYFCASSSGQNYGYTFGSGTRLTVV.

The chain couples TRBV19 to TRBJ1-1, with 8 bases fitting TRBD1. This CDR3 comprises 16 residues. CDR1 is LNHDA and CDR2 is SQIVND in the germline V gene (reference sequence). With 7 bases clipped from V and 0 bases from J, the junction kept 10 bases outside the gene matches. For the CDR3, the DNA is TGTGCCAGTATGACAGGGGACGGGGTGGTGAACACTGAAGCTTTCTTT. This translates into CASMTGDGVVNTEAFF.

This clone was seen only once. V gene TRBV11-2 combines with J gene TRBJ1-6; D may be TRBD1 (5 bases). CDR3 length: 15 amino acids. The V and J ends lost 1 base and 9 bases respectively, with 13 bases between them. Germline CDR1 is SGHAT and CDR2 is FQNNGV. CDR3 DNA: TGTGCCAGCAGCTTAGCAGGGAACCGCCTTTCACCCCTCCACTTT. It encodes CASSLAGNRLSPLHF.

The chain links TRBV5-1 to TRBJ2-5; D is ambiguous. The V end was cut by 4 bases, the J end by 4 bases, with 14 bases between. CDR3 size: 14 residues. Germline CDR1 SGHRS, CDR2 YFSETQ. CDR3 residues: CASSPPLGRETQYF. The CDR3 nucleotides read TGCGCCAGCAGCCCCCCCTTGGGAAGAGAGACCCAGTACTTC.

The V gene is TRBV11-3, the J gene TRBJ2-5; weak D call: TRBD2 (7 bases). V was cut by 3 bases and J by 1 base, with 9 bases left in between. The CDR3 has 14 residues. Germline V CDR1 and CDR2: SGHNT, YENEEA. As DNA, the CDR3 is TGTGCCAGCAGCTTGGGGGGGCTCCAAGAGACCCAGTACTTC. It specifies CASSLGGLQETQYF. Full variable domain (missing parts from reference TRBV11-3 and TRBJ2-5): EAGVVQSPRYKIIEKKQPVAFWCNPISGHNTLYWYLQNLGQGPELLIRYENEEAVDDSQLPKDRFSAERLKGVDSTLKIQPAELGDSAVYLCASSLGGLQETQYFGPGTRLLVL.

J is TRBJ2-1 and V is TRBV3-1 (or the pseudogene TRBV3-2); TRBD2 aligns across 12 bases. V shed 4 bases, J shed 5 bases, and the junction held 6 bases outside the gene matches. CDR1 LGHDT and CDR2 YNNKEL come from the germline V gene (reference sequence). The CDR3 consists of 16 residues. The CDR3 bases are TGTGCCAGCAGCCCCCGGACTAGCGGGGTACACAATGAGCAGTTCTTC. As protein: CASSPRTSGVHNEQFF.

The V call is TRBV9, the J call TRBJ2-1, with a tentative D call TRBD2 (5 bases). This CDR3 region has 14 residues. The V end lost 0 bases, the J end lost 6 bases, and 10 bases lay between the germline ends. Germline CDR1 is SGDLS and CDR2 is YYNGEE. In DNA, the CDR3 is TGTGCCAGCAGCGTAGTCTCTAGCAGCAATGAGCAGTTCTTC. Amino acid sequence: CASSVVSSSNEQFF.

The chain joins TRBV30 to TRBJ1-2, with 9 bases that match TRBD1. The germline V gene has CDR1 GTSNPN and CDR2 SVGIG (reference sequence). Germline trimming cut 3 bases from V and 5 bases from J; bases unmatched to any gene: 7. CDR3 length equals 14 residues. The CDR3 reads CAWSGTGGAYGYTF. In nucleotides, the CDR3 is TGTGCCTGGAGCGGCACAGGGGGCGCTTATGGCTACACCTTC.

This chain uses TRBV5-5 with TRBJ2-7, with no clear D. Germline V lookup: CDR1 SGHKS, CDR2 YYEKEE (reference sequence). The CDR3 is 12 residues long. Trimming stripped 0 bases from V and 3 bases from J, with 4 bases between. The CDR3 DNA reads TGTGCCAGCAGCTTGGCCAGCTACGAGCAGTACTTC. It yields the protein CASSLASYEQYF.

This clone was recorded once. V gene TRBV29-1 combines with J gene TRBJ2-5; D possibly corresponds to TRBD1 (6 bases). The CDR3 runs 14 residues. The V and J ends lost 1 base and 5 bases respectively, with 14 bases between them. Germline CDR1 reads SQVTM; CDR2 reads ANQGSEA. This chain's CDR3 is CSVEVMKRGETQYF. For the CDR3, the DNA is TGCAGCGTTGAAGTGATGAAAAGGGGGGAGACCCAGTACTTC.

This clone was seen a single time. This chain uses TRBV6-1 with TRBJ1-4; D uncertain. This CDR3 is 19 amino acids long. Germline CDR1 reads MNHNS; CDR2 reads SASEGT. The V gene lost 1 base and the J gene lost 5 bases, with 23 bases spanning the gap. The CDR3 region is CASSEVSSVGGRSNEKLFF. CDR3 nucleotides: TGTGCCAGCAGTGAAGTAAGTTCCGTCGGCGGGCGATCAAATGAAAAACTGTTTTTT.

Worth noting for this clone: Other DNA sequences in the same sample also yield this CDR3. The chain joins TRBV19 to TRBJ1-6, with TRBD1 identical over 8 bases. J was trimmed by 6 bases and V by 1 base; bases with no gene match: 2. The germline V gene encodes CDR1 LNHDA and CDR2 SQIVND (reference sequence). This CDR3 is 15 amino acids long. In DNA, the CDR3 is TGTGCCAGTAGTATAGCCGGACAGGGTAATTCACCCCTCCACTTT. Its protein is CASSIAGQGNSPLHF.

The chain recombines TRBV5-6 with TRBJ1-6, with D possibly matching TRBD1 (6 bases). V was clipped by 5 bases and J by 9 bases, with 15 bases between them. The CDR3 length is 14 residues. The germline V gene has CDR1 SGHDT and CDR2 YYEEEE. The DNA for the CDR3 is TGTGCCAGCAGTGGGGGGGCCCGGAGTTCACCCCTCCACTTT. Encoded protein: CASSGGARSSPLHF.

This clone was recorded a few times. The chain combines TRBV10-3 with TRBJ2-7; 13 nucleotides align to TRBD2. Looked up from germline, CDR1 is ENHRY and CDR2 is SYGVKD. The junction had 14 bases not matched to a gene; V was cut back by 8 bases and J by 4 bases. The CDR3 consists of 17 residues. This CDR3 is CAIGTSGVKEASYEQYF. The CDR3 region has the DNA TGTGCCATCGGGACTAGCGGGGTTAAAGAAGCGTCTTACGAGCAGTACTTC.

The chain combines TRBV10-2 with TRBJ1-6, with 9 bases lining up with TRBD1. This CDR3 has 15 amino acids. V gave up 6 bases and J gave up 9 bases; unmatched junction bases: 9. Germline V gene data show CDR1 as WSHSY and CDR2 as SAAADI. CDR3 loop: CASRGTGFVPSPLHF. The CDR3 DNA reads TGCGCCAGCAGGGGGACAGGGTTCGTTCCTTCACCCCTCCACTTT.

This clone was seen just once. The chain combines TRBV7-8 with TRBJ1-4; tentative D call: TRBD1 (6 bases). This CDR3 is 18 amino acids long. In germline, CDR1 is SGHVS, CDR2 FQNEAQ. Trimming cost V 1 base and J 4 bases, with 19 bases left between them. The CDR3 spells CASSLGVGGSRNNEKLFF. The CDR3 DNA reads as TGTGCCAGCAGCTTAGGCGTGGGGGGCTCCAGAAATAATGAAAAACTGTTTTTT.

The chain links TRBV5-1 to TRBJ2-7; 9 bases align to TRBD2. The CDR3 has 15 residues. J was trimmed by 7 bases and V by 1 base; bases with no gene match: 9. Germline CDR1 reads SGHRS; CDR2 reads YFSETQ. CDR3 nucleotides: TGCGCCAGCAGCTTGAACGGCGGGGGGGCACCTGAGCAGTACTTC. This sequence encodes CASSLNGGGAPEQYF.

The genes are TRBV3-1 (or the pseudogene TRBV3-2) and TRBJ1-6; no clear D. The CDR3 spans 12 residues. Per the germline V gene, CDR1 is LGHDT and CDR2 is YNNKEL (reference sequence). Deletions cut 5 bases from V and 9 bases from J, with 8 bases between. The CDR3 coding sequence is TGTGCCAGCAGCGACATGGGTTCACCCCTCCACTTT. It is translated as CASSDMGSPLHF.

J is TRBJ1-1 and V is TRBV28; 7 nucleotides match TRBD1. J was trimmed by 4 bases and V by 6 bases; bases with no gene match: 5. In germline, CDR1 is MDHEN, CDR2 SYDVKM. The CDR3 spans 13 residues. In DNA, the CDR3 is TGTGCCAGCAGCGCACAGGGGCCCACTGAAGCTTTCTTT. Translated: CASSAQGPTEAFF.